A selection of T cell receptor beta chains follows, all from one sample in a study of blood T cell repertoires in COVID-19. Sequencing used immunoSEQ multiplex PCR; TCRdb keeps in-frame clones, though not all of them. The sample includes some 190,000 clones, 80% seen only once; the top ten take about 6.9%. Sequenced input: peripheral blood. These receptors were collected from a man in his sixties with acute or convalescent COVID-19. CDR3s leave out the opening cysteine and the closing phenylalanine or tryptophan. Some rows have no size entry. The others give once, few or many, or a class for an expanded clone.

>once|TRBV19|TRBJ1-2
ASIGYADNYGYT
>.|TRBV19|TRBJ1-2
ASSPRDRQTYYGYT
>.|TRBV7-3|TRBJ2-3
ASSPATGRGTDTQY
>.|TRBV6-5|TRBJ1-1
ASSNQGLMNTEAF
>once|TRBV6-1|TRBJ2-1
ASSEQGLGAYNEQF
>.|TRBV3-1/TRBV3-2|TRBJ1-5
ASSPNKGALFSRQPQH
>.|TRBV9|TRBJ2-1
ASGRAREQF
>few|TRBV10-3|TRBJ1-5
AMDRANQPQH
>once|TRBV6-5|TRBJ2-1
ASRLAGGGYNEQF
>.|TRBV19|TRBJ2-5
ASGLGGQETQY
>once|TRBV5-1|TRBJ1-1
ASSSTGGTEAF
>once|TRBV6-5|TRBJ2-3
ASSYSGGDTDTQY
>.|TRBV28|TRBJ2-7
ASSTYEQY
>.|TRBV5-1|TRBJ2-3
ASSEGQGTDTQY
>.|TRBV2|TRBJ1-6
ASSEAAQGSTHLH
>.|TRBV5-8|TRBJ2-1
ASSLVGATAYNEQF
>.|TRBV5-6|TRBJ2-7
ASSLDGLAGVSSYEQY
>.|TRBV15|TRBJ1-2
ATSRGAGVGYT
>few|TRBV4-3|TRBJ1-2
ASSQGAGTGTYGYT
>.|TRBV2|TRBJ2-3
ASSERTTRGTQY
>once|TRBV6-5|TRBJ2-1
ATILPGQGADEQF
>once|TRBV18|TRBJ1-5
ASSPQGAGNQPQH
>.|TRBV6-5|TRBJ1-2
ATQWDRGNYGYT
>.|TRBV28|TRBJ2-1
ASSLGGYGRAFGQF
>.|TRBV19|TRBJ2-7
ASSPGTGGGEQY
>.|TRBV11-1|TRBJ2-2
ASSAQGTTGELF
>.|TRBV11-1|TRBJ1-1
ASSSAATGSEAF
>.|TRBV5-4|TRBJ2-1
ASSPSGVSRNEQF
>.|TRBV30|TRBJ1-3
AWSFSRTTGLYSGNTIY
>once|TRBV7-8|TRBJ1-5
ASSLRRTGDNQPQH